Below are 30 T cell receptor beta chains sequenced from a single sample in a study of blood T cell repertoires in COVID-19. Produced via immunoSEQ multiplex PCR; TCRdb's table is partial and in-frame only. This table holds roughly 200,000 clones, around 83% found once. The sample consisted of peripheral blood. These receptors all stem from a woman older than 75 with COVID-19, enrolled during active disease.

J is TRBJ1-2 and V is TRBV18; tentatively, D is TRBD1 (6 bases). The V end lost 5 bases, the J end lost 8 bases, and 15 bases lay between the germline ends. The germline V gene encodes CDR1 KGHSH and CDR2 LQKENI. This CDR3 has 13 amino acids. This chain's CDR3 is CASSRAGGDGYTF. CDR3 nucleotides: TGTGCCAGCTCAAGGGCGGGGGGCGACGGCTACACCTTC.

In its sample, this clone was seen a few times. The gene calls are TRBV28 and TRBJ2-7, with 7 bases fitting TRBD1. The CDR3 contains 12 residues. Germline V gene lookup returns CDR1 MDHEN and CDR2 SYDVKM. Trimming removed 9 bases from V and 1 base from J; junction bases left unmatched: 3. The CDR3 coding sequence is TGTGCCAGTTGGGACAGATCCTACGAGCAGTACTTC. This translates into CASWDRSYEQYF. Complete variable domain (other parts from reference TRBV28 and TRBJ2-7): DVKVTQSSRYLVKRTGEKVFLECVQDMDHENMFWYRQDPGLGLRLIYFSYDVKMKEKGDIPEGYSVSREKKERFSLILESASTNQTSMYLCASWDRSYEQYFGPGTRLTVT.

This clone was picked up one time. This sequence joins TRBV27 and TRBJ1-5; 7 bases agree with TRBD1. From germline, CDR1 is MNHEY and CDR2 SMNVEV (reference sequence). V was pared by 3 bases and J by 5 bases, with 7 bases of the junction left unmatched. This CDR3 comprises 15 residues. CDR3 sequence: CASSFAGGSDQPQHF. The CDR3 DNA reads as TGTGCCAGCAGTTTCGCAGGGGGATCGGATCAGCCCCAGCATTTT.

The chain is built from TRBV19 and TRBJ1-3, with D unclear. Germline CDR1 and CDR2: LNHDA and SQIVND (reference sequence). Between the trimmed V and J ends, which lost 5 bases and 3 bases, there was a span of 20 bases. This CDR3 contains 17 residues. The CDR3 nucleotides read TGTGCCAGTAGTGAGCGGTTCGGCGGGGTACTTGGAAACACCATATATTTT. Encoded protein: CASSERFGGVLGNTIYF.

CDR3 region: CASSLNPRETQYF. DNA for the CDR3: TGTGCCAGCAGCCTCAACCCCCGGGAGACCCAGTACTTC. The chain couples TRBV11-3 to TRBJ2-5; D remains unclear. Germline V gene data show CDR1 as SGHNT and CDR2 as YENEEA. The CDR3 runs 13 residues. V lost 5 bases to trimming and J lost 5 bases, with 12 bases between them.

The rearrangement joins TRBV3-1 (or the pseudogene TRBV3-2) to TRBJ2-3; 8 bases line up with TRBD2. The CDR3 covers 20 residues. V shed 0 bases, J shed 3 bases, and the junction held 17 bases outside the gene matches. The germline CDR1 and CDR2 sequences are LGHDT and YNNKEL (reference sequence). CDR3 sequence: CASSQDVEGGSGISTDTQYF. For the CDR3, the DNA is TGTGCCAGCAGCCAAGATGTTGAAGGGGGTAGCGGGATATCAACAGATACGCAGTATTTT.

The CDR3 loop reads CSTWTVEAFF. CDR3 nucleotide sequence: TGCAGCACCTGGACAGTTGAAGCTTTCTTT. The chain has TRBV29-1 and TRBJ1-1; tentatively, D is TRBD1 (6 bases). There are 10 residues in the CDR3. Germline CDR1 and CDR2: SQVTM and ANQGSEA. Trimming shortened V by 8 bases and J by 7 bases, and 11 bases separated the two germline ends.

This clone was recorded only once. The chain couples TRBV20-1 to TRBJ2-1, with 9 nucleotides matching TRBD2. The CDR3 has 11 amino acids. The germline V gene has CDR1 DFQATT and CDR2 SNEGSKA (reference sequence). The V gene end was trimmed by 2 bases and the J gene end by 14 bases; junction bases not matched to a gene: 4. The CDR3 DNA sequence: TGCAGTGCTAGAATAGCGGGAGTCGAGTTCTTC. It translates to CSARIAGVEFF.

The chain links TRBV28 to TRBJ1-2; D gene ambiguous. Germline V gene sequence: CDR1 MDHEN, CDR2 SYDVKM. The CDR3 is made up of 12 amino acids. Trimming took off 5 bases at V and 6 bases at J, with 10 bases between the two ends. The CDR3 sequence: CASSPPGDGYTF. The DNA of the CDR3 is TGTGCCAGCAGTCCACCCGGGGATGGCTACACCTTC.

The V and J genes are TRBV28 and TRBJ2-1, with 11 bases matching TRBD2. Trimming cost V 5 bases and J 5 bases; bases outside gene matches: 5. There are 15 residues in the CDR3. CDR1 is MDHEN and CDR2 is SYDVKM in the germline V gene. The CDR3 region is CASSAPGLADNEQFF. The CDR3 nucleotides read TGTGCCAGCAGTGCGCCGGGACTAGCGGACAATGAGCAGTTCTTC.

The V call is TRBV20-1, the J call TRBJ2-3, with D tentatively TRBD2 (6 bases). Germline V gives CDR1 DFQATT, CDR2 SNEGSKA (reference sequence). This CDR3 has 11 residues. With 2 bases removed from V and 9 bases from J, the gap between germline ends came to 9 bases. DNA for the CDR3: TGCAGTGCTAGACGGAGCGGGACGCAGTATTTT. Its translation is CSARRSGTQYF.

The chain links TRBV28 to TRBJ1-4, with D possibly TRBD1 on 6 matching bases. Looked up from germline, CDR1 is MDHEN and CDR2 is SYDVKM. V lost 7 bases to trimming and J lost 5 bases, with 20 bases between them. CDR3 length: 16 amino acids. CDR3 protein: CASTSPRTAVNEKLFF. The CDR3 DNA is TGTGCCAGCACCTCCCCAAGGACAGCAGTAAATGAAAAACTGTTTTTT.

J is TRBJ2-3 and V is TRBV2, with D perhaps TRBD1 (5 bases). The CDR3 has 15 residues. CDR1 and CDR2 (germline): SNHLY, FYNNEI. Between the trimmed V and J ends, which lost 0 bases and 2 bases, there was a span of 9 bases. The CDR3 coding sequence is TGTGCCAGCAGTGAAGCGGGGCGGACCACAGATACGCAGTATTTT. Translation gives CASSEAGRTTDTQYF.

This chain joins TRBV10-3 and TRBJ1-2; 10 bases map to TRBD1. The CDR3 totals 17 residues. From germline, CDR1 is ENHRY and CDR2 SYGVKD. The ends lost 0 bases at V and 8 bases at J; junction bases unmatched: 12. In nucleotides, the CDR3 is TGTGCCATCAGTGAGTCGACTTCCGCGACAGGGGGCTTGGGCTACACCTTC. Residues: CAISESTSATGGLGYTF.

The rearrangement joins TRBV24-1 to TRBJ2-1; 13 bases are a match to TRBD2. Per the germline V gene, CDR1 is KGHDR and CDR2 is SFDVKD. The CDR3 totals 16 residues. V gave up 5 bases and J gave up 7 bases; unmatched junction bases: 7. The CDR3 sequence is CATSGGLAGLRNEQFF. The CDR3 DNA reads TGTGCCACCAGTGGGGGACTAGCGGGACTGAGGAATGAGCAGTTCTTC.

The chain recombines TRBV5-1 with TRBJ2-7; TRBD1 aligns across 10 bases. The junction had 6 bases not matched to a gene; V was cut back by 6 bases and J by 3 bases. The CDR3 has 14 amino acids. Germline V gene sequence: CDR1 SGHRS, CDR2 YFSETQ. CDR3: CASTNRDRGYEQYF. CDR3 in DNA: TGCGCCAGCACCAACCGGGACAGGGGCTACGAGCAGTACTTC.

The chain carries TRBV19 and TRBJ1-2; 10 bases fit TRBD1. Losses at the gene ends were 4 bases for V and 6 bases for J; bases not matched to a gene: 11. Germline V gene lookup returns CDR1 LNHDA and CDR2 SQIVND (reference sequence). This CDR3 has 16 residues. As DNA, the CDR3 is TGTGCCAGTAGTAATACCGGGACAGGGGTCGTTCATGGCTACACCTTC. It specifies CASSNTGTGVVHGYTF.

The J gene is TRBJ1-2, the V gene TRBV6-5; a weak D match, TRBD1 (6 bases). Trimming took off 8 bases at V and 5 bases at J, with 18 bases between the two ends. This CDR3 is 14 amino acids long. CDR1 is MNHEY and CDR2 is SVGAGI in the germline V gene. CDR3 coding DNA: TGTGCCAGCCGAGGGGGGGGGCGTCGGTATGGCTACACCTTC. The encoded protein is CASRGGGRRYGYTF.

V is TRBV2 and J is TRBJ2-3, with TRBD2 matching 9 bases. V was pared by 7 bases and J by 1 base, with 6 bases of the junction left unmatched. Per the germline V gene, CDR1 is SNHLY and CDR2 is FYNNEI. This CDR3 has 15 amino acids. CDR3 nucleotides: TGTGCCAGCATGCAGCAGCGGGAGGGCACAGATACGCAGTATTTT. This sequence encodes CASMQQREGTDTQYF.

The chain couples TRBV6-1 to TRBJ1-5; D not resolved. V was clipped by 0 bases and J by 7 bases, with 16 bases between them. Per germline, CDR1 MNHNS and CDR2 SASEGT. This CDR3 is built from 16 residues. CDR3 in DNA: TGTGCCAGCAGTGAAGCTTTTCGGGGAGGTTGGCAGCCCCAGCATTTT. Protein sequence: CASSEAFRGGWQPQHF.

This chain uses TRBV5-4 with TRBJ2-1; 7 bases fit TRBD1. The CDR3 has 13 residues. Germline V CDR1 and CDR2: SGHNT, YYREEE (reference sequence). V shed 4 bases, J shed 4 bases, and the junction held 2 bases outside the gene matches. In DNA, the CDR3 is TGTGCCAGCAGCATGGGACAGTACAATGAGCAGTTCTTC. It codes for CASSMGQYNEQFF.

This rearrangement joins TRBV28 to TRBJ1-2; tentative D call: TRBD1 (5 bases). CDR3 size: 13 residues. Germline V lookup: CDR1 MDHEN, CDR2 SYDVKM. The V gene lost 3 bases and the J gene lost 3 bases, with 8 bases spanning the gap. The CDR3 spells CASSLGGYYGYTF. The DNA for the CDR3 is TGTGCCAGCAGTTTGGGGGGTTACTATGGCTACACCTTC.

The chain employs TRBV24-1 and TRBJ2-1, with TRBD1 matching 9 bases. The CDR3 runs to 15 residues. In germline, CDR1 is KGHDR, CDR2 SFDVKD. With 3 bases clipped from V and 9 bases from J, the junction kept 8 bases outside the gene matches. CDR3 coding DNA: TGTGCCACCAGTGATCCCGGACAGGGGATGGGTGAGCAGTTCTTC. Its protein is CATSDPGQGMGEQFF.

The CDR3 nucleotides read TGTGCCAGTACTGCAGGGTGGCTGGGCACTGAAGCTTTCTTT. As protein: CASTAGWLGTEAFF. The V call is TRBV19, the J call TRBJ1-1, with D perhaps TRBD1 (5 bases). Germline V gives CDR1 LNHDA, CDR2 SQIVND (reference sequence). V dropped 7 bases and J dropped 4 bases, with 16 bases sitting between them. The CDR3 contains 14 residues.

V and J are TRBV7-2 and TRBJ2-1; D possibly corresponds to TRBD2 (6 bases). The CDR3 covers 14 residues. V dropped 4 bases and J dropped 8 bases, with 15 bases sitting between them. Germline values: CDR1 SGHTA, CDR2 FQGNSA. CDR3 in DNA: TGTGCCAGCAGCTCGACTTGGCGGGGACATGAGCAGTTCTTC. Protein sequence: CASSSTWRGHEQFF.

The CDR3 spells CASSTGVGEKLFF. CDR3 nucleotide sequence: TGTGCCAGCAGCACGGGGGTCGGGGAAAAACTGTTTTTT. This chain uses TRBV11-2 with TRBJ1-4; D perhaps matches TRBD1 (5 bases). The germline V and J ends were trimmed by 5 bases and 8 bases, with 12 bases remaining between them. Per the germline V gene, CDR1 is SGHAT and CDR2 is FQNNGV. The CDR3 runs 13 residues.

V is TRBV4-3 and J is TRBJ2-5; 8 nucleotides align to TRBD2. CDR1 is LGHNA and CDR2 is YSLEER in the germline V gene. V was clipped by 3 bases and J by 5 bases; unmatched bases: 11. This CDR3 has 16 residues. This CDR3 reads CASSHEWAGGGETQYF. In nucleotides, the CDR3 is TGCGCCAGCAGCCACGAGTGGGCGGGAGGAGGTGAGACCCAGTACTTC.

The CDR3 here is CASKLAGGLQETQYF. CDR3 bases: TGCGCCAGCAAACTAGCGGGGGGCCTCCAAGAGACCCAGTACTTC. V is TRBV5-1 and J is TRBJ2-5, with 12 bases lining up with TRBD2. Looked up from germline, CDR1 is SGHRS and CDR2 is YFSETQ. J lost 1 base, V lost 6 bases, and 4 bases had no gene match. The CDR3 totals 15 residues. Complete variable domain (other parts from reference TRBV5-1 and TRBJ2-5): KAGVTQTPRYLIKTRGQQVTLSCSPISGHRSVSWYQQTPGQGLQFLFEYFSETQRNKGNFPGRFSGRQFSNSRSEMNVSTLELGDSALYLCASKLAGGLQETQYFGPGTRLLVL.

The chain recombines TRBV18 with TRBJ2-1, with 11 bases that match TRBD2. Germline loops: CDR1 KGHSH, CDR2 LQKENI. The CDR3 has 16 residues. J was trimmed by 7 bases and V by 3 bases; bases with no gene match: 8. In DNA form, the CDR3 reads TGTGCCAGCTCACCGGATAGCGGGGGGGCAGGAAATGAGCAGTTCTTC. This codes for CASSPDSGGAGNEQFF.

The chain carries TRBV28 and TRBJ2-5; 9 nucleotides align to TRBD2. The V gene's germline CDR1 is MDHEN and CDR2 SYDVKM. Trimming cost V 8 bases and J 2 bases; bases outside gene matches: 6. CDR3 length equals 14 residues. In nucleotides, the CDR3 is TGTGCCAGCTCCAGACTAGCGGTACAAGAGACCCAGTACTTC. It encodes CASSRLAVQETQYF.